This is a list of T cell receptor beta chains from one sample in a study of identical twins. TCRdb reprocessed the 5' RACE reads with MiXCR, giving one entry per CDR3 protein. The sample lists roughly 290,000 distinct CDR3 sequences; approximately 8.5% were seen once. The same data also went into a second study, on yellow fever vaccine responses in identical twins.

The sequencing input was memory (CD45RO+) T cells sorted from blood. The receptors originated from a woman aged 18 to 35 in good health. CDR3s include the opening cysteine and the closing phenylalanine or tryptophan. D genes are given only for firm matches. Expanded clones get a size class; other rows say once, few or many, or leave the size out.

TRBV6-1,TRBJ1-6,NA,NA,TGTGCCAGCAGTCGACAGTCTTATAATTCACCCCTCCACTTT,CASSRQSYNSPLHF
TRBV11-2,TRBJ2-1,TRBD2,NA,TGTGCCAGCACCAACGTGGGGGAGGGCCGGAAATACAATGAGCAGTTCTTC,CASTNVGEGRKYNEQFF
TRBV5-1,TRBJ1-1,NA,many,TGCGCCAGCAGCTTGGGCCGAGGAGGGCCGAACACTGAAGCTTTCTTT,CASSLGRGGPNTEAFF
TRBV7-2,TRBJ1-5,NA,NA,TGTGCCAGCAGTTGGGCCGCGGGGAGCAATCAGCCCCAGCATTTT,CASSWAAGSNQPQHF
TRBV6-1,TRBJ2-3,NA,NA,TGTGCCAGCAGTGAAACGGGAGATACGCAGTATTTT,CASSETGDTQYF
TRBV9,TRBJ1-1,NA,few,TGTGCCAGCAGCCCGGACAAGGGCACTGAAGCTTTCTTT,CASSPDKGTEAFF
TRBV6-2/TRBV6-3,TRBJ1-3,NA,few,TGTGCCAGCAGTTCTCGGTCCTCTGGAAACACCATATATTTT,CASSSRSSGNTIYF
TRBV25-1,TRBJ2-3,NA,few,TGTGCCAGCAGTGAATGGGAGGGGGGCTTGGCGGATACGCAGTATTTT,CASSEWEGGLADTQYF
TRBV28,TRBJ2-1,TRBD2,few,TGTGCCAGCACCCCTTGGACTAGCGGGAGTGGGCACAATGAGCAGTTCTTC,CASTPWTSGSGHNEQFF
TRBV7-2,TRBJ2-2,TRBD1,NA,TGTGCCAGCAGCTTAGGAGGACAGGGTCTAGGGGAGCTGTTTTTT,CASSLGGQGLGELFF
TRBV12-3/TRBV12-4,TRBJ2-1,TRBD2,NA,TGTGCCAGCAGTTTATATAGCGGGAGCTCCTACAATGAGCAGTTCTTC,CASSLYSGSSYNEQFF
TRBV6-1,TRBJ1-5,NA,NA,TGTGCCAGCAGCAGACTGGGAGGAGCAAGCAATCAGCCCCAGCATTTT,CASSRLGGASNQPQHF
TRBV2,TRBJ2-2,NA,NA,TGTGCCGGAAGACTAGCGAACACCGGGGAGCTGTTTTTT,CAGRLANTGELFF
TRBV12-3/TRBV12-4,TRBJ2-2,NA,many,TGTGCCAGCAGTTTTTACACCGGGGAGCTGTTTTTT,CASSFYTGELFF
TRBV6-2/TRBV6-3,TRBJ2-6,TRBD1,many,TGTGCCGCCTCTGGACAGGCCGACTCTGGGGCCAACGTCCTGACTTTC,CAASGQADSGANVLTF
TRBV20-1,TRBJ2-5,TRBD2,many,TGCAGTGCTCTTCTAGCGGGGGGATACCAAGAGACCCAGTACTTC,CSALLAGGYQETQYF
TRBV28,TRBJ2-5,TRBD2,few,TGTGCCAGCACAAAAATGTCGGGGGGGGAGACCCAGTACTTC,CASTKMSGGETQYF
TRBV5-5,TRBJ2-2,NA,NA,TGTGCCAGCGGCCCGGGACTCGTCGGCGGGGAGCTGTTTTTT,CASGPGLVGGELFF
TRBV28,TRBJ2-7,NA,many,TGTGCCAGCAGTCCGAACAGGGTAAACGACGAGCAGTACTTC,CASSPNRVNDEQYF
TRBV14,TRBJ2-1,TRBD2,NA,TGTGCCAGCAGCCCGGGAGGGAGCAATGAGCAGTTCTTC,CASSPGGSNEQFF
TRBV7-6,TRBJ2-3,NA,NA,TGTGCCAGCAGCTTATTAGCGAACACAGATACGCAGTATTTT,CASSLLANTDTQYF
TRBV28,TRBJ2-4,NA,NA,TGTGCCAGCAGTCCCTACAAAAACATTCAGTACTTC,CASSPYKNIQYF
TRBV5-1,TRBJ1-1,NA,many,TGCGCCAGCAGCCCGGACGGGACCCTCGCCACTGAAGCTTTCTTT,CASSPDGTLATEAFF
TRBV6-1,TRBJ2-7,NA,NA,TGTGCCAGCAGTGAAGCGCAGGCGGTCTACGAGCAGTACTTC,CASSEAQAVYEQYF
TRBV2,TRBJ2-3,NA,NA,TGTGCCAGCATTAGGCAGGGCGTTGGCACAGATACGCAGTATTTT,CASIRQGVGTDTQYF
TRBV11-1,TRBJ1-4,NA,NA,TGTGCCAGCAGCTTAATCATGGGGGGGACTGCAACTAATGAAAAACTGTTTTTT,CASSLIMGGTATNEKLFF
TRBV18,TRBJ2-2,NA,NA,TGTGCCAGCTCACCCGGACGGGCAGGCGGGGAGCTGTTTTTT,CASSPGRAGGELFF
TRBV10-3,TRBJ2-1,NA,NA,TGTGCCATCAGTGAGTTGAGTTTACCCGCCCGGTTC,CAISELSLPARF
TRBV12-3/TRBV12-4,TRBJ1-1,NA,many,TGTGCCAGCAGTAACCGACAGACCACTGAAGCTTTCTTT,CASSNRQTTEAFF
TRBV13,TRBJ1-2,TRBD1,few,TGTGCCAGCAGCTTTAGGGACAGGGCTTCAGACTACACCTTC,CASSFRDRASDYTF
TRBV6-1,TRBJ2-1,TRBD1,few,TGTGCCAGCAGTGCCCGGACAGGGAAGCAGTTCTTC,CASSARTGKQFF
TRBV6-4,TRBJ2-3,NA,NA,TGTGCCAGCAGTGACTCGGAAGGAACAGATACGCAGTATTTT,CASSDSEGTDTQYF
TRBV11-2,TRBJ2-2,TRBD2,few,TGTGCCAGCAGCTTGCCGGGACTAGCGGGGTCCGGGGAGCTGTTTTTT,CASSLPGLAGSGELFF
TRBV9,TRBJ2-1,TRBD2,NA,TGTGCCAGCAGCGTATGGGCGGGAGGGAGCGATGAGCAGTTCTTC,CASSVWAGGSDEQFF
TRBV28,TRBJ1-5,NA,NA,TGTGCCAGCAGAACAGGGCGCAATCAGCCCCAGCATTTT,CASRTGRNQPQHF
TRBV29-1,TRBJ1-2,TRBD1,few,TGCAGCGTTGGGACAGGGGTAGGGAGAGGCTACACCTTC,CSVGTGVGRGYTF
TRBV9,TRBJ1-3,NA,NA,TGTGCCAGCAGCGTAGTCGGAGGTACTGGAAACACCATATATTTT,CASSVVGGTGNTIYF
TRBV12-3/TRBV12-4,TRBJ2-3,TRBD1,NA,TGTACCAGCAGTTTCGGACAGGGACGGACCGGGCTCACAGATACGCAGTATTTT,CTSSFGQGRTGLTDTQYF
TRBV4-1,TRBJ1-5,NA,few,TGCGCCAGCAGCCAGGGTCTGCCGGGTCAGCCCCAGCATTTT,CASSQGLPGQPQHF
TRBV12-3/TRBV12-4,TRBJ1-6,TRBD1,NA,TGTGCCAGCAGCCGACAGGGGTGGTCACCCCTCCACTTT,CASSRQGWSPLHF
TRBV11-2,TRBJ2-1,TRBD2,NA,TGTGCCAGCAGCTTGTGGACTAGCGGGAGGGACTCCTACAATGAGCAGTTCTTC,CASSLWTSGRDSYNEQFF
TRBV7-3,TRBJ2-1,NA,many,TGTGCCAGCAGTTTGACCGGCTACAATGAGCAGTTCTTC,CASSLTGYNEQFF
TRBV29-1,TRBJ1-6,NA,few,TGCAGCGTCGCGGGAACTAATAATTCACCCCTCCACTTT,CSVAGTNNSPLHF
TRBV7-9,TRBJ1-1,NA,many,TGTGCCAGCAGTAAGACTGAAGCTTTCTTT,CASSKTEAFF
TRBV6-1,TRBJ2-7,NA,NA,TGTGCCAGCAGTGAATACAAGCAGTACTTC,CASSEYKQYF
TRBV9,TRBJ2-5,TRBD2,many,TGTGCCAGCAGCGTAGCAGCTAGCGGGAGAGGGCAAGAGACCCAGTACTTC,CASSVAASGRGQETQYF
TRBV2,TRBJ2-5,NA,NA,TGTGCCAGCACGACGACGGGACGTGGGACCCAGTACTTC,CASTTTGRGTQYF
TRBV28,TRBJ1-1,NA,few,TGTGCCAGCAGTTTCACCGGGGCGGAGAACACTGAAGCTTTCTTT,CASSFTGAENTEAFF
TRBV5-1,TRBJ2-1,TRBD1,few,TGCGCCAGCAGCTTGGCCGGGACAGGGAACAAAGATGAGCAGTTCTTC,CASSLAGTGNKDEQFF
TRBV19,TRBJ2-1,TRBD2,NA,TGTGCCAGTAGTATCGAGGCTAGCGGCAACAATGAGCAGTTCTTC,CASSIEASGNNEQFF
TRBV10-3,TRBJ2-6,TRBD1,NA,TGTGCCATCAGGGGACAGGGGCTTGCCTCTGGGGCCAACGTCCTGACTTTC,CAIRGQGLASGANVLTF